A selection of T cell receptor beta chains follows, all from one sample in a study of metastatic and nonmetastatic thyroid tumors. TCRdb reanalyzed the PCR reads with MiXCR. The table has about 40,000 clones, roughly 12% seen once. The material sequenced was blood. The receptors stem from a female donor with papillary thyroid cancer or a benign thyroid nodule (not recorded which). Some clones in this sample may be carry-over from other donors' samples. CDR3s include the opening cysteine and the closing phenylalanine or tryptophan. The order of the fields is clone size, D gene, V gene, J gene, CDR3 DNA, CDR3 protein. A D gene is named only where the DNA matches it firmly. Where a row states a size, it is once, few, many or the class of an expanded clone; other rows omit it.

clone size: many; D gene: -; V gene: TRBV3-1; J gene: TRBJ1-2; CDR3 DNA: TGTGCCAGCACCGGACGAGGGAAGGGGAACTATGGCTACACCTTC; CDR3 protein: CASTGRGKGNYGYTF
clone size: medium-sized; D gene: TRBD2; V gene: TRBV27; J gene: TRBJ2-1; CDR3 DNA: TGTGCCAGCAGCCAGAGACTAGCGGGAGGGACCGATGAGCAGTTCTTC; CDR3 protein: CASSQRLAGGTDEQFF
clone size: -; D gene: -; V gene: TRBV20-1; J gene: TRBJ1-5; CDR3 DNA: TGCAGTGCTAGCTCGGCAAATGGGTATAATCAGCCCCAGCATTTT; CDR3 protein: CSASSANGYNQPQHF
clone size: many; D gene: -; V gene: TRBV6-1; J gene: TRBJ2-5; CDR3 DNA: TGTGCCAGCAGGGGGATAGGCGCGACCCAGTACTTC; CDR3 protein: CASRGIGATQYF
clone size: many; D gene: -; V gene: TRBV2; J gene: TRBJ1-2; CDR3 DNA: TGTGCCTGCCCCCCGGTGGACACCCCAAACTATGGCTACACCTTC; CDR3 protein: CACPPVDTPNYGYTF
clone size: -; D gene: TRBD2; V gene: TRBV30; J gene: TRBJ2-2; CDR3 DNA: TGTGCCTGGACTAGCGGGAACACCGGGGAGCTGTTTTTT; CDR3 protein: CAWTSGNTGELFF
clone size: many; D gene: -; V gene: TRBV7-3; J gene: TRBJ2-2; CDR3 DNA: TGTGCCAGCGGGGACTCGAACACCGGGGAGCTGTTTTTT; CDR3 protein: CASGDSNTGELFF
clone size: many; D gene: -; V gene: TRBV28; J gene: TRBJ1-6; CDR3 DNA: TGTGCCAGCAGTTTTATGGGGAAAAGTTCACCCCTCCACTTT; CDR3 protein: CASSFMGKSSPLHF
clone size: many; D gene: TRBD2; V gene: TRBV6-6; J gene: TRBJ2-3; CDR3 DNA: TGTGCCAGCAGCCCCCTACTAGCGGGACTTAGCACAGATACGCAGTATTTT; CDR3 protein: CASSPLLAGLSTDTQYF
clone size: -; D gene: -; V gene: TRBV5-6; J gene: TRBJ1-1; CDR3 DNA: TGTGCCAGCAGCTTGAGGGTTGGAGAGAACACTGAAGCTTTCTTT; CDR3 protein: CASSLRVGENTEAFF
clone size: medium-sized; D gene: -; V gene: TRBV6-1; J gene: TRBJ1-6; CDR3 DNA: TGTGCCAGCTCAGGGAGCTCCTATAATTCACCCCTCCACTTT; CDR3 protein: CASSGSSYNSPLHF
clone size: many; D gene: -; V gene: TRBV5-4; J gene: TRBJ1-1; CDR3 DNA: TGTGCCAGCAGCGCTGACAGACTGAACACTGAAGCTTTCTTT; CDR3 protein: CASSADRLNTEAFF
clone size: many; D gene: -; V gene: TRBV29-1; J gene: TRBJ2-1; CDR3 DNA: TGCAGCGTTGAAGGGGACGGGACAACGGGGTACAATGAGCAGTTCTTC; CDR3 protein: CSVEGDGTTGYNEQFF
clone size: -; D gene: TRBD1; V gene: TRBV7-3; J gene: TRBJ2-3; CDR3 DNA: TGTGCCAGCAGCTTAATTGGAAAGGGGACAGCAGATACGCAGTATTTT; CDR3 protein: CASSLIGKGTADTQYF
clone size: few; D gene: -; V gene: TRBV2; J gene: TRBJ1-4; CDR3 DNA: TGTGCCACCGGTTCCGGGGGCGCGGGTGAAAAACGGTTTTTT; CDR3 protein: CATGSGGAGEKRFF
clone size: many; D gene: TRBD2; V gene: TRBV18; J gene: TRBJ2-5; CDR3 DNA: TGTGCCAGCTCACCACCGATAGCGGGAGCGGTGGAGACCCAGTACTTC; CDR3 protein: CASSPPIAGAVETQYF
clone size: -; D gene: -; V gene: TRBV4-1; J gene: TRBJ2-6; CDR3 DNA: TGCGCCAGCAGCTCTGGGGGGTCGGGGGCCAACGTCCTGACTTTC; CDR3 protein: CASSSGGSGANVLTF
clone size: many; D gene: -; V gene: TRBV12-3/TRBV12-4; J gene: TRBJ1-2; CDR3 DNA: TGTGCCAGCAGTTTAGACGGGGTGGGCTACACCTTC; CDR3 protein: CASSLDGVGYTF
clone size: -; D gene: TRBD2; V gene: TRBV5-1; J gene: TRBJ2-1; CDR3 DNA: TGCGCCAGCAGCTTACTAGCGGGGACTTACAATGAGCAGTTCTTC; CDR3 protein: CASSLLAGTYNEQFF
clone size: medium-sized; D gene: -; V gene: TRBV6-1; J gene: TRBJ1-2; CDR3 DNA: TGTGCCAGCAGTGAAGCTGCGCCCTATGGCTACACCTTC; CDR3 protein: CASSEAAPYGYTF
clone size: many; D gene: TRBD1; V gene: TRBV5-1; J gene: TRBJ1-5; CDR3 DNA: TGCGCCAGCAGGGGGAGACAGGGGTTGGGCAATCAGCCCCAGCATTTT; CDR3 protein: CASRGRQGLGNQPQHF
clone size: many; D gene: -; V gene: TRBV12-3/TRBV12-4; J gene: TRBJ2-7; CDR3 DNA: TGTGCCAGCAGTTTAGTGGCGGTGGGCCACGAGCAGTACTTC; CDR3 protein: CASSLVAVGHEQYF
clone size: many; D gene: -; V gene: TRBV19; J gene: TRBJ2-1; CDR3 DNA: TGTGCCAGTAGTATGCTAAGCTCCTACAATGAGCAGTTCTTC; CDR3 protein: CASSMLSSYNEQFF
clone size: many; D gene: -; V gene: TRBV30; J gene: TRBJ1-4; CDR3 DNA: TGTGCCTGGGGAGCGGGCGGAGGGGAAAAACTGTTTTTT; CDR3 protein: CAWGAGGGEKLFF
clone size: many; D gene: -; V gene: TRBV7-9; J gene: TRBJ2-7; CDR3 DNA: TGTGCCAGCAGCTTAACCCTCTACGAGCAGTACTTC; CDR3 protein: CASSLTLYEQYF
clone size: many; D gene: -; V gene: TRBV2; J gene: TRBJ1-1; CDR3 DNA: TGTGCCAGCAGGACGGATGGGAACACTGAAGCTTTCTTT; CDR3 protein: CASRTDGNTEAFF
clone size: -; D gene: -; V gene: TRBV28; J gene: TRBJ2-5; CDR3 DNA: TGTGCCAGCAGTTTCGTGGATCCCCAAGAGACCCAGTACTTC; CDR3 protein: CASSFVDPQETQYF
clone size: -; D gene: -; V gene: TRBV28; J gene: TRBJ1-5; CDR3 DNA: TGTGCCATCTCCAGGGGTGGTAATCAGCCCCAGCATTTT; CDR3 protein: CAISRGGNQPQHF
clone size: -; D gene: TRBD1; V gene: TRBV6-2/TRBV6-3; J gene: TRBJ2-6; CDR3 DNA: TGTGCCAGCAGTTACTCAGGAATCCGGGACAGCGCCCTCTCTGGGGTCAACTTCCTGACTTTC; CDR3 protein: CASSYSGIRDSALSGVNFLTF
clone size: -; D gene: TRBD2; V gene: TRBV20-1; J gene: TRBJ2-1; CDR3 DNA: TGCAGTGCTCGAGGTCGAGTAGCGGGGGCCAATGAGCAGTTCTTC; CDR3 protein: CSARGRVAGANEQFF
clone size: few; D gene: -; V gene: TRBV6-1; J gene: TRBJ1-5; CDR3 DNA: TGTGCCAGCAGTCATCCCGGTCGTGCCTCAAGCAATCAGCCCCAGCATTTT; CDR3 protein: CASSHPGRASSNQPQHF
clone size: -; D gene: -; V gene: TRBV28; J gene: TRBJ1-1; CDR3 DNA: TGTGCCAGCAAACATCAGTGGAGGAACACTGAAGCTTTCTTT; CDR3 protein: CASKHQWRNTEAFF
clone size: many; D gene: TRBD1; V gene: TRBV5-1; J gene: TRBJ1-4; CDR3 DNA: TGCGCCAGCAGCTGGGGACAGGGCCACTCAACTAATGAAAAACTGTTTTTT; CDR3 protein: CASSWGQGHSTNEKLFF
clone size: many; D gene: TRBD2; V gene: TRBV9; J gene: TRBJ2-7; CDR3 DNA: TGTGCCAGCAGCCCTAGCGGGAGCGCCTACGAGCAGTACTTC; CDR3 protein: CASSPSGSAYEQYF
clone size: many; D gene: -; V gene: TRBV10-3; J gene: TRBJ1-5; CDR3 DNA: TGTGCCATCAGTGATCAGGGTTATCAGCCCCAGCATTTT; CDR3 protein: CAISDQGYQPQHF
clone size: many; D gene: -; V gene: TRBV6-1; J gene: TRBJ2-7; CDR3 DNA: TGTGCCAGCTGTACAGCTTACGAGCAGTACTTC; CDR3 protein: CASCTAYEQYF
clone size: many; D gene: -; V gene: TRBV20-1; J gene: TRBJ2-1; CDR3 DNA: TGCAGTGCTACCCCTGTATCGTATGAGCAGTTCTTC; CDR3 protein: CSATPVSYEQFF
clone size: many; D gene: TRBD1; V gene: TRBV14; J gene: TRBJ1-1; CDR3 DNA: TGTGCCAGCAGCCAAGGGGACAGAGAAGCTTTCTTT; CDR3 protein: CASSQGDREAFF
clone size: many; D gene: -; V gene: TRBV30; J gene: TRBJ1-4; CDR3 DNA: TGTGCCTCCCGACACGTCGCTAATGAAAAACTGTTTTTT; CDR3 protein: CASRHVANEKLFF
clone size: -; D gene: TRBD1; V gene: TRBV6-2/TRBV6-3; J gene: TRBJ1-2; CDR3 DNA: TGTGCCAGCAGTTACCCTACAGGGGGTAGTGGCTACACCTTC; CDR3 protein: CASSYPTGGSGYTF
clone size: many; D gene: -; V gene: TRBV15; J gene: TRBJ1-1; CDR3 DNA: TGTGCCACCACTTTGACAAGGGGGGCTGAAGCTTTCTTT; CDR3 protein: CATTLTRGAEAFF
clone size: many; D gene: -; V gene: TRBV4-2; J gene: TRBJ2-7; CDR3 DNA: TGTGCCAGCAGCCCAGGGTCGGTTAGCTACGAGCAGTACTTC; CDR3 protein: CASSPGSVSYEQYF
clone size: many; D gene: -; V gene: TRBV20-1; J gene: TRBJ2-7; CDR3 DNA: TGCAGTGCTTCCCCCGGACGGCAACCCTACGAGCAGTACTTC; CDR3 protein: CSASPGRQPYEQYF
clone size: many; D gene: -; V gene: TRBV5-8; J gene: TRBJ2-7; CDR3 DNA: TGTGCCAGCAGCTTAATTATGACACCCACCTACGAGCAGTACTTC; CDR3 protein: CASSLIMTPTYEQYF
clone size: many; D gene: -; V gene: TRBV6-1; J gene: TRBJ2-5; CDR3 DNA: TGTGCCAGCGGGGACAACCAAGAGACCCAGTACTTC; CDR3 protein: CASGDNQETQYF
clone size: -; D gene: -; V gene: TRBV12-3/TRBV12-4; J gene: TRBJ2-7; CDR3 DNA: TGTGCCAGCAGCTACGAAAGGGAAAGATCCTACGAGCAGTACTTC; CDR3 protein: CASSYERERSYEQYF
clone size: many; D gene: -; V gene: TRBV7-2; J gene: TRBJ1-2; CDR3 DNA: TGTGCCAGCAGCCTCCAAGGGTCGTTGGGAGGGGGCTACACCTTC; CDR3 protein: CASSLQGSLGGGYTF
clone size: many; D gene: -; V gene: TRBV25-1; J gene: TRBJ2-2; CDR3 DNA: TGTGCCAGCAGTCAGGGAGCCGGGGAGCTGTTTTTT; CDR3 protein: CASSQGAGELFF
clone size: -; D gene: -; V gene: TRBV2; J gene: TRBJ2-6; CDR3 DNA: TGTGCCAGCAGTGAGCCCCCCGGGGCCAACGTCCTGACTTTC; CDR3 protein: CASSEPPGANVLTF
clone size: many; D gene: -; V gene: TRBV3-1; J gene: TRBJ2-1; CDR3 DNA: TGTGCCAGCAGCCCTCTCGGACAGCTGATTATGGTTGAGCAGTTCTTC; CDR3 protein: CASSPLGQLIMVEQFF
clone size: -; D gene: -; V gene: TRBV11-1; J gene: TRBJ1-2; CDR3 DNA: TGTGCCAGCGGCTCGAATTACAGGGTAGCGTACTATGGCCACACCTTC; CDR3 protein: CASGSNYRVAYYGHTF
clone size: many; D gene: TRBD1; V gene: TRBV5-1; J gene: TRBJ2-2; CDR3 DNA: TGCGCCAGCAGCATCACCGGGACAGCCAACACCGGGGAGCTGTTTTTT; CDR3 protein: CASSITGTANTGELFF
clone size: -; D gene: TRBD1; V gene: TRBV2; J gene: TRBJ2-7; CDR3 DNA: TGTGCCAGCAGACGCTCCGGGACAGGGCTCTACGAGCAGTACTTC; CDR3 protein: CASRRSGTGLYEQYF
clone size: few; D gene: -; V gene: TRBV14; J gene: TRBJ2-3; CDR3 DNA: TGTGCCAGCAGCCAGAGCCCCGGAAGGACAGTGGGCCCGTATACGCAGTATTTT; CDR3 protein: CASSQSPGRTVGPYTQYF
clone size: many; D gene: TRBD2; V gene: TRBV6-1; J gene: TRBJ2-6; CDR3 DNA: TGTGCCAGCAGTGCGGGACTAGCGGGAGTAGGTGGGGCCAACGTCCTGACTTTC; CDR3 protein: CASSAGLAGVGGANVLTF